This T cell receptor (beta chain) is from a study of blood T cells in healthy people across ages. Study outcomes and limitations: Unsorted PBMC material precluded a definitive naive versus antigen-experienced comparison.

Next came a second PCR, run for about 6 to 12 cycles, which used a sample-barcoded 5' primer along with a J-beta primer mix. TCRdb processed the 5' RACE reads anew with MiXCR; each CDR3 protein has one entry. This table has 800,000 or so distinct CDR3 sequences, 35% to 60% appearing once. V lost 6 bases and J 4 bases, leaving 13 bases between the germline ends. The CDR3 has 14 residues. Turning to this clonotype: Its antigen is currently unknown.

This sequence was found in an older man in good health. Sample: blood. The chain couples TRBV12-3 or TRBV12-4 to TRBJ1-3; D uncertain. The CDR3 protein is CASSFILAGNTIYF. CDR3 in DNA: TGTGCCAGCAGCTTTATACTTGCGGGAAACACCATATATTTT.